Shown below are 23 T cell receptor beta chains from a single sample sequenced in a study of human T cells and chemical hapten exposure. Time point here: pre-sensitization, week 0. Regarding treatment: therapeutic diphenylcyclopropenone sensitization with weekly scalp DPC. TCRdb fed the RACE reads into MiXCR, producing one record per CDR3 protein. The table has some 200,000 distinct CDR3 sequences, just under 30% seen once. The material was whole blood, obtained in connection with sensitization to the hapten diphenylcyclopropenone (DPC). These receptor sequences come from a woman aged 25 to 39 with alopecia areata. Some clones in this sample may be carry-over from other donors' samples.

The chain has TRBV7-2 and TRBJ2-7; D is ambiguous. Germline-derived CDR1 and CDR2 are SGHTA and FQGNSA. Trimming removed 2 bases from V and 5 bases from J, with 10 bases in between. This CDR3 is built from 13 residues. The CDR3 DNA reads as TGTGCCAGCAGCTTACCGTGGTCCGACGAGCAGTACTTC. Translating it yields CASSLPWSDEQYF.

This clonotype was observed a few times. V is TRBV28 and J is TRBJ1-5, with no clear D. This CDR3 is built from 14 residues. In germline, CDR1 is MDHEN, CDR2 SYDVKM. With 1 base removed from V and 6 bases from J, the gap between germline ends came to 10 bases. The CDR3 DNA sequence: TGTGCCAGCAGTTTATCCAGTCGGGTTCAGCCCCAGCATTTT. This sequence encodes CASSLSSRVQPQHF.

The CDR3: CASSLGGSRTDTQYF. The CDR3 DNA follows: TGTGCCAGCAGCTTAGGGGGGAGCCGCACAGATACGCAGTATTTT. This chain connects TRBV7-2 to TRBJ2-3; D possibly matches TRBD1 or TRBD2 (5 bases each). The V gene's germline CDR1 is SGHTA and CDR2 FQGNSA. V lost 1 base and J 1 base, leaving 9 bases between the germline ends. CDR3 length: 15 amino acids.

This clonotype was seen a handful of times. This sequence joins TRBV3-1 and TRBJ1-5; D remains ambiguous. V lost 0 bases and J 7 bases, leaving 7 bases between the germline ends. This CDR3 comprises 13 residues. Germline lookup yields CDR1 LGHDT and CDR2 YNNKEL (reference sequence). The CDR3 nucleotides are TGTGCCAGCAGCCAAGATCTGATGCAGCCCCAGCATTTT. Its translation: CASSQDLMQPQHF.

This clonotype was found a few times. This chain connects TRBV28 to TRBJ1-1, with a weak D call TRBD1 (5 bases). Germline V gene sequence: CDR1 MDHEN, CDR2 SYDVKM. The CDR3 loop spans 15 amino acids. The V end was cut by 3 bases, the J end by 4 bases, with 15 bases between. DNA of the CDR3: TGTGCCAGCAGTTTCGGGGCCCTGGGCGGCACTGAAGCTTTCTTT. This encodes CASSFGALGGTEAFF.

This clonotype was seen more than once but under ten times. The CDR3 reads CASKTGVGYSNQPQHF. The CDR3 nucleotides are TGTGCCAGCAAAACCGGAGTGGGATATAGCAATCAGCCCCAGCATTTT. The chain recombines TRBV6-2 or TRBV6-3 with TRBJ1-5; D remains ambiguous. Germline assignment: CDR1 MNHEY and CDR2 SVGEGT. Trimming pared 7 bases from V and 0 bases from J, leaving 16 bases between. CDR3 length equals 16 residues.

This chain connects TRBV27 to TRBJ2-7; 8 bases line up with TRBD2. Germline assignment: CDR1 MNHEY and CDR2 SMNVEV (reference sequence). CDR3 length: 15 amino acids. Losses at the gene ends were 5 bases for V and 0 bases for J; bases not matched to a gene: 6. CDR3 nucleotide sequence: TGTGCCAGCAGTCCTAGCGGGCCCAGCTCCTACGAGCAGTACTTC. It encodes CASSPSGPSSYEQYF.

The chain uses TRBV28 and TRBJ1-5; D not resolved. V was clipped by 7 bases and J by 12 bases, with 16 bases between them. This CDR3 spans 12 amino acids. Germline V gene sequence: CDR1 MDHEN, CDR2 SYDVKM. The CDR3 sequence is CASIDFQLYQHF. CDR3 nucleotide sequence: TGTGCCAGCATTGATTTTCAGTTGTACCAGCATTTT. The whole variable domain, remainder taken from reference TRBV28 and TRBJ1-5, is DVKVTQSSRYLVKRTGEKVFLECVQDMDHENMFWYRQDPGLGLRLIYFSYDVKMKEKGDIPEGYSVSREKKERFSLILESASTNQTSMYLCASIDFQLYQHFGDGTRLSIL.

The chain links TRBV11-2 to TRBJ1-1; D is undetermined. This CDR3 has 13 residues. Germline V lookup: CDR1 SGHAT, CDR2 FQNNGV. The V and J ends lost 0 bases and 10 bases respectively, with 12 bases between them. The CDR3 reads CASSLDQEDSAFF. CDR3 DNA: TGTGCCAGCAGCTTAGATCAGGAGGATTCAGCTTTCTTT.

This clonotype appeared a few times. An end of the junction differs from the germline gene, which may be a read error. The chain combines TRBV7-9 with TRBJ1-1; 7 bases line up with TRBD1. The CDR3 spans 13 residues. CDR1 is SEHNR, CDR2 FQNEAQ, per germline (reference sequence). The DNA for the CDR3 is TGTGCCAGCAGCGTTGGCCAAACAGGGGTAGCTTTCTTC. This translates into CASSVGQTGVAFF.

This clonotype was counted only a few times. The V gene is TRBV7-6, the J gene TRBJ2-5; 10 positions match TRBD1. Germline assignment: CDR1 SGHVS and CDR2 FNYEAQ. The CDR3 has 17 amino acids. V lost 1 base, J lost 1 base, and 6 bases stayed unmatched. The CDR3 reads CASSLVPGQGTQETQYF. The CDR3 region has the DNA TGTGCCAGCAGCTTAGTGCCGGGACAGGGGACCCAAGAGACCCAGTACTTC. Together with reference TRBV7-6 and TRBJ2-5, the CDR3 gives the full variable domain: GAGVSQSPRYKVTKRGQDVALRCDPISGHVSLYWYRQALGQGPEFLTYFNYEAQQDKSGLPNDRFSAERPEGSISTLTIQRTEQRDSAMYRCASSLVPGQGTQETQYFGPGTRLLVL.

CDR3 DNA sequence: TGTGCCAGCAGCTTTCGGACTAGCGGGAGGCCCGGGGAGCTGTTTTTT. Amino acids: CASSFRTSGRPGELFF. The chain links TRBV5-6 to TRBJ2-2, with TRBD2 identical over 14 bases. The CDR3 is 16 amino acids. V shed 2 bases and J 6 bases; nucleotides not matched to a gene: 3. Germline CDR1 is SGHDT and CDR2 is YYEEEE.

This clonotype was picked up a small number of times. The V gene is TRBV30, the J gene TRBJ2-2; perhaps D is TRBD1 or TRBD2 (6 bases each). Germline V CDR1 and CDR2: GTSNPN, SVGIG (reference sequence). V was trimmed by 2 bases and J by 10 bases, leaving 23 bases between them. The CDR3 is 16 amino acids. The CDR3 reads CAWSLKRRGKREELFF. As DNA, the CDR3 is TGTGCCTGGAGTCTTAAGAGGAGGGGGAAGAGGGAGGAGCTGTTTTTT. Variable domain in full (rest from reference TRBV30 and TRBJ2-2): SQTIHQWPATLVQPVGSPLSLECTVEGTSNPNLYWYRQAAGRGLQLLFYSVGIGQISSEVPQNLSASRPQDRQFILSSKKLLLSDSGFYLCAWSLKRRGKREELFFGEGSRLTVL.

This clonotype has a handful of counts. This sequence joins TRBV5-5 and TRBJ1-2; tentatively, D is TRBD1 (5 bases). CDR3 length equals 14 residues. V lost 3 bases, J lost 4 bases, and 13 bases lay in between. Germline CDR1 and CDR2: SGHKS and YYEKEE (reference sequence). In nucleotides, the CDR3 is TGTGCCAGCAGCTGGGACGCGATGGGCTATGGCTACACCTTC. Protein sequence: CASSWDAMGYGYTF.

Comments on this clonotype: Since a much larger clone is just one base distant, this may be a read error. The rearrangement uses TRBV29-1 and TRBJ1-2; D is unclear. This CDR3 is built from 14 residues. Trimming removed 1 base at V and 4 bases at J, with 13 bases between. The germline CDR1 and CDR2 sequences are SQVTM and ANQGSEA. The CDR3 loop is CSVEGAVGLYGYTF. The CDR3, as DNA: TGCAGCGTTGAAGGGGCTGTGGGCCTCTATGGCTACACCTTC. Full variable domain (outside the CDR3, taken from reference TRBV29-1 and TRBJ1-2): SAVISQKPSRDICQRGTSLTIQCQVDSQVTMMFWYRQQPGQSLTLIATANQGSEATYESGFVIDKFPISRPNLTFSTLTVSNMSPEDSSIYLCSVEGAVGLYGYTFGSGTRLTVV.

This clonotype has more than one count but fewer than ten. The rearrangement uses TRBV28 and TRBJ2-7; D is unresolved. This CDR3 spans 12 amino acids. Trimming pared 5 bases from V and 3 bases from J, leaving 8 bases between. CDR1 and CDR2 from the germline V gene are MDHEN and SYDVKM. CDR3 amino acids: CASSPGIYEQYF. CDR3 DNA: TGTGCCAGCAGTCCAGGAATCTACGAGCAGTACTTC.

The CDR3 loop is CASSQDRGPEQYF. CDR3 bases: TGTGCCAGCAGCCAAGATCGGGGCCCCGAGCAGTACTTC. This chain uses TRBV3-1 with TRBJ2-7; either TRBD1 or TRBD2 may fit D (5 bases each). Germline V gene sequence: CDR1 LGHDT, CDR2 YNNKEL (reference sequence). Trimming left V 0 bases short and J 6 bases short, with 9 bases between. The CDR3 loop spans 13 amino acids.

CDR3 in amino acids: CASSNNPPGELFF. The CDR3 bases are TGTGCCAGCAGCAATAACCCTCCCGGGGAGCTGTTTTTT. This rearrangement joins TRBV21-1 to TRBJ2-2; the D segment call TRBD2 is taken from the table without a DNA check. TRBV21-1 constitutes a pseudogene. CDR3 length: 13 amino acids.

This clonotype was seen a handful of times. The chain has TRBV9 and TRBJ1-5; D is ambiguous. There are 14 residues in the CDR3. V lost 0 bases and J lost 3, with 7 bases in between. Looked up from germline, CDR1 is SGDLS and CDR2 is YYNGEE. CDR3 in amino acids: CASSVDGINQPQHF. DNA for the CDR3: TGTGCCAGCAGCGTAGATGGGATCAATCAGCCCCAGCATTTT.

Note on this clonotype: One end of the junction is discordant with germline, which a read error may explain. The V and J genes are TRBV20-1 and TRBJ1-6, with 10 bases that match TRBD1. The CDR3 is made up of 15 amino acids. Germline V gives CDR1 DFQATT, CDR2 SNEGSKA (reference sequence). The CDR3 loop reads CSARDRGPYNSPLHF. CDR3 DNA: TGCAGTGCCCGAGACAGGGGGCCCTACAATTCACCCCTCCACTTT.

J is TRBJ1-2 and V is TRBV28; TRBD1 agrees at 9 bases. This CDR3 has 14 amino acids. CDR1 is MDHEN, CDR2 SYDVKM, per germline. With V trimmed by 2 bases and J by 6 bases, 4 bases remained unmatched. This chain's CDR3 is CASSLGGTGHGYTF. The CDR3 nucleotides are TGTGCCAGCAGTTTAGGCGGGACAGGGCATGGCTACACCTTC.

V is TRBV29-1 and J is TRBJ1-1, with TRBD1 matching 10 bases. V lost 3 bases and J lost 1; bases outside the gene matches: 2. The CDR3 is 14 amino acids. The germline V gene has CDR1 SQVTM and CDR2 ANQGSEA. The CDR3 DNA reads as TGCAGCGTTGACCGGGACAGGGGGAACACTGAAGCTTTCTTT. Translated, it gives CSVDRDRGNTEAFF.

DNA for the CDR3: TGTGCCAGCAGCGCAGCGACAGGGGGCTTCTCGTATGCTTTCTTT. Residues: CASSAATGGFSYAFF. This chain links TRBV7-2 with TRBJ1-1; 10 bases fit TRBD1. The germline gives CDR1 SGHTA, CDR2 FQGNSA. V shed 5 bases, J shed 11 bases, and the junction held 14 bases outside the gene matches. CDR3 length: 15 residues.